This T cell receptor beta chain was profiled in a study of shared clonotypes between healthy human individuals. The V gene lost 6 bases and the J gene lost 0 bases, with 6 bases spanning the gap. This CDR3 has 14 amino acids. Germline V CDR1 and CDR2: LNHDA, SQIVND (reference sequence). The repertoire was sequenced with immunoSEQ multiplex PCR; TCRdb's copy has only in-frame clones and lacks some. The sample has 100,000 to 120,000 clones; 55% to 80% are singletons. The chain joins TRBV19 to TRBJ2-6, with unresolved D. The specimen was memory CD8+ T cells sorted from blood. Specified subset: CD45RO+ cells pooled with CCR7-negative TemRA cells. This TCR came from a woman aged 30 to 39 in good health. The CDR3 spells CASRPSSGANVLTF. In nucleotides, the CDR3 is TGTGCCAGTAGGCCCTCCTCTGGGGCCAACGTCCTGACTTTC.